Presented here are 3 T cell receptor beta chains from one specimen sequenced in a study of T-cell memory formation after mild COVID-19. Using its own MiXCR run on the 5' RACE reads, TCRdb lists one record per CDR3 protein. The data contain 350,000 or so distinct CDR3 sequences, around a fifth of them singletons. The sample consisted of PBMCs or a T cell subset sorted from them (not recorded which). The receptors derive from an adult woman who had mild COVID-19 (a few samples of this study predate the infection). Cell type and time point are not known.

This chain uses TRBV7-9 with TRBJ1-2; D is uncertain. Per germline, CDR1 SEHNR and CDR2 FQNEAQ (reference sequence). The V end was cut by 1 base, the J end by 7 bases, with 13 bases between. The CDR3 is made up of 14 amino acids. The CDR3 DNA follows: TGTGCCAGCAGCTTAGAGTCCCCGACGGGTGGCTACACCTTC. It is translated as CASSLESPTGGYTF. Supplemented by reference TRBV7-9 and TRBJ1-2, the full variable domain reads DTGVSQNPRHKITKRGQNVTFRCDPISEHNRLYWYRQTLGQGPEFLTYFQNEAQLEKSRLLSDRFSAERPKGSFSTLEIQRTEQGDSAMYLCASSLESPTGGYTFGSGTRLTVV.

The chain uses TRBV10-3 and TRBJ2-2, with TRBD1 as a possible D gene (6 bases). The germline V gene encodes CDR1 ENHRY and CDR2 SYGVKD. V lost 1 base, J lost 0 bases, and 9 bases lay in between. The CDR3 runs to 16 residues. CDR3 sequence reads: CAISEFRDTNTGELFF. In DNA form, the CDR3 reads TGTGCCATCAGTGAGTTCCGGGACACGAACACCGGGGAGCTGTTTTTT.

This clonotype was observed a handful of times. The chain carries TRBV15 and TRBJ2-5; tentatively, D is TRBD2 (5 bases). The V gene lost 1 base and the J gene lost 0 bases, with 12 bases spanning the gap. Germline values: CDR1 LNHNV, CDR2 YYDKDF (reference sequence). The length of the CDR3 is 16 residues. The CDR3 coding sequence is TGTGCCACCAGCAGAGGGGAAGCGGCGTACCAAGAGACCCAGTACTTC. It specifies CATSRGEAAYQETQYF. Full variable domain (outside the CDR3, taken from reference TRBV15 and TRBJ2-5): DAMVIQNPRYQVTQFGKPVTLSCSQTLNHNVMYWYQQKSSQAPKLLFHYYDKDFNNEADTPDNFQSRRPNTSFCFLDIRSPGLGDTAMYLCATSRGEAAYQETQYFGPGTRLLVL.